This T cell receptor beta chain was profiled in a study of immune evolution from preneoplasia to lung adenocarcinoma. The study, taken as a whole, reports: Top clone frequencies peaked in normal lung, apparently declining through invasive adenocarcinoma. Highest clonality occurred in KRAS-mutant, not EGFR-mutant or double wild-type, nodules.

Sequencing used immunoSEQ multiplex PCR; TCRdb keeps in-frame clones, though not all of them. The data contain 11,000 to 15,000 clones, 85% of them singletons. As for this clone: What it binds is unknown.

The CDR3 is made up of 13 amino acids. The V gene end was trimmed by 7 bases and the J gene end by 5 bases; junction bases not matched to a gene: 5. Germline loops: CDR1 LNHDA, CDR2 SQIVND (reference sequence). This TCR derives from a donor of 70 years or more with lung adenocarcinoma. This chain uses TRBV19 with TRBJ2-3; 8 positions match TRBD2. The sequenced sample was FFPE lung adenocarcinoma in situ tissue. Here the CDR3 reads CASNSGTEDTQYF. The CDR3 DNA follows: TGTGCCAGTAATAGCGGGACCGAAGATACGCAGTATTTT.